Each of the 16 T cell receptor beta chains below was sequenced from the same sample in a study of blood T cell repertoires in COVID-19. Clones were sequenced by immunoSEQ multiplex PCR, and TCRdb holds only the in-frame ones, with some missing. The sample has approximately 77,000 clones, approximately 76% seen once. The sample consisted of peripheral blood. These receptor sequences come from a man in his sixties or seventies with active or convalescent COVID-19.

This CDR3 is CAWRTGGRHEQFF. CDR3 coding DNA: TGTGCCTGGAGGACGGGGGGGCGGCATGAGCAGTTCTTC. This sequence joins TRBV30 and TRBJ2-1, with 8 bases lining up with TRBD2. Trimming removed 3 bases from V and 8 bases from J; junction bases left unmatched: 6. Germline CDR1 reads GTSNPN; CDR2 reads SVGIG (reference sequence). The CDR3 is made up of 13 amino acids.

The chain carries TRBV28 and TRBJ1-1; D remains unclear. V was cut by 5 bases and J by 0 bases, with 13 bases left in between. Per the germline V gene, CDR1 is MDHEN and CDR2 is SYDVKM. This CDR3 is 15 amino acids long. The CDR3 protein is CASSPSRRVNTEAFF. In DNA form, the CDR3 reads TGTGCCAGCAGTCCCAGTAGGAGGGTGAACACTGAAGCTTTCTTT.

The CDR3 sequence: CASSPLVRGQETQYF. The CDR3 bases are TGCGCCAGCAGCCCGTTGGTGCGGGGTCAAGAGACCCAGTACTTC. V is TRBV5-1 and J is TRBJ2-5, with D possibly being TRBD2 (6 bases). The germline V gene has CDR1 SGHRS and CDR2 YFSETQ. Trimming cost V 4 bases and J 2 bases, with 15 bases left between them. This CDR3 contains 15 residues. Supplemented by reference TRBV5-1 and TRBJ2-5, the full variable domain reads KAGVTQTPRYLIKTRGQQVTLSCSPISGHRSVSWYQQTPGQGLQFLFEYFSETQRNKGNFPGRFSGRQFSNSRSEMNVSTLELGDSALYLCASSPLVRGQETQYFGPGTRLLVL.

This chain joins TRBV5-1 and TRBJ2-7; the match to TRBD1 covers 7 bases. CDR3 length: 15 residues. In germline, CDR1 is SGHRS, CDR2 YFSETQ. V lost 4 bases and J lost 2; bases outside the gene matches: 9. The chain's CDR3 is CASSRGQPPTYEQYF. The DNA of the CDR3 is TGCGCCAGCAGCCGGGGACAGCCACCGACCTACGAGCAGTACTTC.

The chain joins TRBV19 to TRBJ1-5; D is unresolved. Trimming took off 5 bases at V and 7 bases at J, with 9 bases between the two ends. This CDR3 has 12 residues. Germline V gene sequence: CDR1 LNHDA, CDR2 SQIVND (reference sequence). The DNA for the CDR3 is TGTGCCAGTAGTTTTGTCCTCCAGCCCCAGCATTTT. This gives the protein CASSFVLQPQHF. Filled out from reference TRBV19 and TRBJ1-5, the complete variable domain reads DGGITQSPKYLFRKEGQNVTLSCEQNLNHDAMYWYRQDPGQGLRLIYYSQIVNDFQKGDIAEGYSVSREKKESFPLTVTSAQKNPTAFYLCASSFVLQPQHFGDGTRLSIL.

The chain combines TRBV1 with TRBJ2-1; no DNA check was done on the table's D call, TRBD2. TRBV1 is a known pseudogene. The CDR3 has 16 residues. CDR3 bases: TGCACCAGCAGCCAATGGGGAGTAGCATCACGAAATGAGCAGTTCTTC. Residues: CTSSQWGVASRNEQFF.

This rearrangement joins TRBV7-6 to TRBJ2-5, with TRBD1 matching 8 bases. CDR3 length: 15 residues. Trimming removed 5 bases from V and 4 bases from J; junction bases left unmatched: 9. Germline CDR1 SGHVS, CDR2 FNYEAQ. CDR3 in DNA: TGTGCCAGCAGCCAGACAGGGGTCGAGGCAGAGACCCAGTACTTC. Residues: CASSQTGVEAETQYF.

In the case of this clone: One end of the junction does not line up with germline, which may come from a read error. The J gene is TRBJ2-1, the V gene TRBV28; 7 bases are shared with TRBD1. The CDR3 consists of 12 residues. Germline V gene data show CDR1 as MDHEN and CDR2 as SYDVKM. CDR3 residues: CKSGRGHNEQFF. CDR3 sequence (DNA): TGCAAATCCGGTAGGGGGCACAATGAGCAGTTCTTC.

This clone was seen only a few times. The genes are TRBV28 and TRBJ1-2; tentative D call: TRBD1 (5 bases). There are 15 residues in the CDR3. The ends were cut back, 2 bases at V and 6 bases at J, with 16 bases in the middle. Germline-derived CDR1 and CDR2 are MDHEN and SYDVKM. The CDR3 sequence: CASSLDGWSGNGYTF. DNA for the CDR3: TGTGCCAGCAGTTTAGACGGGTGGTCAGGGAATGGCTACACCTTC.

The gene calls are TRBV30 and TRBJ2-5; the match to TRBD1 covers 8 bases. Germline V gene sequence: CDR1 GTSNPN, CDR2 SVGIG (reference sequence). Unmatched junction bases numbered 3, after V lost 3 bases and J lost 3 bases. This CDR3 has 13 amino acids. CDR3 region: CAWSLGQEETQYF. In DNA, the CDR3 is TGTGCCTGGAGCTTGGGACAGGAAGAGACCCAGTACTTC. Full variable domain (remainder filled in from reference TRBV30 and TRBJ2-5): SQTIHQWPATLVQPVGSPLSLECTVEGTSNPNLYWYRQAAGRGLQLLFYSVGIGQISSEVPQNLSASRPQDRQFILSSKKLLLSDSGFYLCAWSLGQEETQYFGPGTRLLVL.

The chain couples TRBV12-3 or TRBV12-4 to TRBJ2-5, with TRBD2 as a possible D gene (5 bases). The CDR3 is 13 residues long. V was clipped by 2 bases and J by 7 bases, with 11 bases between them. The CDR3 reads CASSLLGVGTQYF. CDR3 nucleotides: TGTGCCAGCAGTTTACTCGGGGTTGGGACCCAGTACTTC.

The chain links TRBV20-1 to TRBJ2-3; TRBD1 matches at 7 bases. V lost 3 bases to trimming and J lost 6 bases; unmatched junction nucleotides: 12. CDR1 and CDR2 (germline): DFQATT, SNEGSKA (reference sequence). This CDR3 comprises 15 residues. The CDR3 reads CSASPGGAARDTQYF. In DNA form, the CDR3 reads TGCAGTGCTAGTCCAGGGGGAGCGGCTCGGGATACGCAGTATTTT.

The rearrangement uses TRBV5-1 and TRBJ2-5; TRBD1 matches 11 bases. The CDR3 spans 14 residues. Germline V gene data show CDR1 as SGHRS and CDR2 as YFSETQ. Unmatched junction bases numbered 1, after V lost 3 bases and J lost 3 bases. The CDR3 here is CASSWTGGEETQYF. For the CDR3, the DNA is TGCGCCAGCAGCTGGACAGGGGGCGAAGAGACCCAGTACTTC.

This clone was detected only a few times. The CDR3 reads CASSYRVEKLFF. The CDR3 bases are TGTGCCAGCAGTTACAGGGTCGAAAAACTGTTTTTT. The chain is built from TRBV2 and TRBJ1-4; the D gene is possibly TRBD1 (6 bases). Germline V CDR1 and CDR2: SNHLY, FYNNEI. The CDR3 length is 12 residues. Trimming shortened V by 5 bases and J by 8 bases, and 9 bases separated the two germline ends.

The chain links TRBV12-3 or TRBV12-4 to TRBJ2-5; possibly TRBD1 for D (6 bases). The CDR3 length is 13 residues. V lost 2 bases to trimming and J lost 5 bases, with 9 bases between them. CDR3: CASSLNRDETQYF. The CDR3 nucleotides read TGTGCCAGCAGTTTAAACAGGGACGAGACCCAGTACTTC.

The chain carries TRBV5-1 and TRBJ1-3; a weak D match, TRBD1 (6 bases). V was trimmed by 3 bases and J by 12 bases, leaving 22 bases between them. CDR1 and CDR2 (germline): SGHRS, YFSETQ. The CDR3 is made up of 15 amino acids. The CDR3 DNA sequence: TGCGCCAGCAGCTCCGGACAGTCCCTTTCTTCCATCATATATTTT. It codes for CASSSGQSLSSIIYF. Based on the CDR3 plus reference TRBV5-1 and TRBJ1-3, the full variable domain is KAGVTQTPRYLIKTRGQQVTLSCSPISGHRSVSWYQQTPGQGLQFLFEYFSETQRNKGNFPGRFSGRQFSNSRSEMNVSTLELGDSALYLCASSSGQSLSSIIYFGEGSWLTVV.